The 5 T cell receptor beta chains below were found in one sample sequenced in a study of CD8 T cells in ankylosing spondylitis. TCRdb ran MiXCR on the 5' RACE reads and lists one entry per CDR3 protein. The table includes about 89,000 distinct CDR3 sequences, approximately 30% detected once. The specimen was blood, either unsorted or a sorted T cell fraction (not recorded which). Source of these receptors: a male donor with ankylosing spondylitis or in good health (not recorded which).

As to this clonotype: The junction and the germline gene differ at one end; a read error may be behind it. V usage is TRBV7-7 and J usage is TRBJ2-5, with TRBD2 matching over 11 bases. The CDR3 consists of 16 residues. The germline CDR1 and CDR2 sequences are SSHAT and FNYEAQ (reference sequence). DNA for the CDR3: TGTGCTAGCAGCCTTGGACTAGCGGGTTCACAAGAGACCCAGTACTTC. Translating it yields CASSLGLAGSQETQYF.

There are a few counts of this clonotype. The rearrangement uses TRBV15 and TRBJ1-5, with unresolved D. V gave up 0 bases and J gave up 7 bases, with 7 bases separating them. The CDR3 contains 13 residues. CDR1 and CDR2 from the germline V gene are LNHNV and YYDKDF (reference sequence). CDR3 sequence (DNA): TGTGCCACCAGCAGAGACCCCGGGCAGCCCCAGCATTTT. Translated, it gives CATSRDPGQPQHF. The full variable domain, with the rest looked up from reference TRBV15 and TRBJ1-5, is DAMVIQNPRYQVTQFGKPVTLSCSQTLNHNVMYWYQQKSSQAPKLLFHYYDKDFNNEADTPDNFQSRRPNTSFCFLDIRSPGLGDTAMYLCATSRDPGQPQHFGDGTRLSIL.

The V and J genes are TRBV5-5 and TRBJ2-1, with no clear D. V lost 0 bases and J 10 bases, leaving 17 bases between the germline ends. The germline CDR1 and CDR2 sequences are SGHKS and YYEKEE (reference sequence). The CDR3 contains 15 residues. The CDR3 protein is CASSLATGLYEEQFF. The CDR3 nucleotides are TGTGCCAGCAGCTTGGCAACTGGGCTATACGAGGAGCAGTTCTTC.

This chain connects TRBV7-9 to TRBJ2-3; D might be TRBD2 (6 bases). The V gene lost 0 bases and the J gene lost 14 bases, with 15 bases spanning the gap. The CDR3 consists of 13 residues. The germline V gene has CDR1 SEHNR and CDR2 FQNEAQ (reference sequence). CDR3 residues: CASSLALGEVPYF. CDR3 nucleotides: TGTGCCAGCAGCTTAGCGCTCGGGGAGGTTCCGTATTTT.

This clonotype came up a few times. The gene calls are TRBV6-5 and TRBJ2-7; D call uncertain. With 2 bases removed from V and 6 bases from J, the gap between germline ends came to 11 bases. Per the germline V gene, CDR1 is MNHEY and CDR2 is SVGAGI. This CDR3 has 13 amino acids. CDR3 in DNA: TGTGCCAGCAGTTACAAGATGGCCACCGAGCAGTACTTC. Its translation is CASSYKMATEQYF.